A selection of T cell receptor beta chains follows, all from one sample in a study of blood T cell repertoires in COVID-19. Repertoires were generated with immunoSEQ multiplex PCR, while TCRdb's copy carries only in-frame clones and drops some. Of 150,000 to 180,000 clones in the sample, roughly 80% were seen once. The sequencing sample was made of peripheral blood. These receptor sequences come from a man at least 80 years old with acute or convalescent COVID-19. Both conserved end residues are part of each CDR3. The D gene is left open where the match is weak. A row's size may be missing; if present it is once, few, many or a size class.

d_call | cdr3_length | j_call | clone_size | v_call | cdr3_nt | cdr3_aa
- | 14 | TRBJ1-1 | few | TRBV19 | TGTGCCAGTATGACGGGTTCGGCAGACACTGAAGCTTTCTTT | CASMTGSADTEAFF
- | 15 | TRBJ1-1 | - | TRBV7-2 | TGTGCCAGCAGCTTCACCCCTCGACTCAACACTGAAGCTTTCTTT | CASSFTPRLNTEAFF
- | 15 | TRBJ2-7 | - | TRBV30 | TGTGCCTGGAGTGCCACCCACGGGGGACGGTACGAGCAGTACTTC | CAWSATHGGRYEQYF
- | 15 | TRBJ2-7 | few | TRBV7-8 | TGTGCCAGCAGCTTAGATTGGAGTTCGTCAGCCGAGCAGTACTTC | CASSLDWSSSAEQYF
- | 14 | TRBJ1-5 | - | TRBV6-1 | TGTGCCAGCAGTGAAGCCCCCCAGGGTCAGCCCCAGCATTTT | CASSEAPQGQPQHF
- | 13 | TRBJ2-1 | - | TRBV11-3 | TGTGCCAGCAGCTTAGTAGGTGGAGGCGAGCAGTTCTTC | CASSLVGGGEQFF
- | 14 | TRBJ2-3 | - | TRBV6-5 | TGTGCCAGCGGGAGGGACATGGGGACAGATACGCAGTATTTT | CASGRDMGTDTQYF
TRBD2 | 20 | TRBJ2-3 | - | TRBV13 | TGTGCCAGCAGCTTATACAAGCGGACTAGCGGGAGATCAAGCACAGATACGCAGTATTTT | CASSLYKRTSGRSSTDTQYF
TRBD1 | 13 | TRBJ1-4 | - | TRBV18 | TGTGCCAGCTCAAGGGACAGCAATGAAAAACTGTTTTTT | CASSRDSNEKLFF
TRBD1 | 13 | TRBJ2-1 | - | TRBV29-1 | TGCAGCGTTTCCGGGACAGGGTGGAGTGAGCAGTTCTTC | CSVSGTGWSEQFF
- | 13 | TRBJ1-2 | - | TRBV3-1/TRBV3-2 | TGTGCCAGCAGCCTACGGGTATACTATGGCTACACCTTC | CASSLRVYYGYTF
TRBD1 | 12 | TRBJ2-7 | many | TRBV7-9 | TGTGCCAGCAGCTTAGTAGGACAGGGGCAGTACTTC | CASSLVGQGQYF
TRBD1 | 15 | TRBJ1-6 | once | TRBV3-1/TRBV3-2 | TGTGCCAGCAGTACTTTCGGACAGGGCAGTTCACCCCTCCACTTT | CASSTFGQGSSPLHF
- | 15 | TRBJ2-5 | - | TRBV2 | TGTGCCAGCAGTCCGATCCCGGGAGCCAAAGAGACCCAGTACTTC | CASSPIPGAKETQYF
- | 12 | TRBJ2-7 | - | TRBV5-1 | TGCGCCAGCAGCCCACAGGGGAGGGAGCAGTACTTC | CASSPQGREQYF
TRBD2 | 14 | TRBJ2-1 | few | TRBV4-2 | TGTGCCAGCAGCCAGCCCCTAGCGGGGAATGAGCAGTTCTTC | CASSQPLAGNEQFF
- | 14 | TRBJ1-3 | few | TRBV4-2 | TGTGCCAGCAGCCAAGACACACGTGGAAACACCATATATTTT | CASSQDTRGNTIYF
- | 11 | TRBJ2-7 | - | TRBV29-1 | TGCAGCGTTGGTTGGGGCAACGAGCAGTACTTC | CSVGWGNEQYF
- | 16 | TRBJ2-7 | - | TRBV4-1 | TGCGCCAGCAGCCAAGATCGCGGGGCGGGAACCTACGAGCAGTACTTC | CASSQDRGAGTYEQYF
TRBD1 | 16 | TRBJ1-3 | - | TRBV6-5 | TGTGCCAGCAGTTCGTGGACAGGGCATGGCGGAAACACCATATATTTT | CASSSWTGHGGNTIYF
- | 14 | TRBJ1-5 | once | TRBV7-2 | TGTGCCAGCAGCTTTGCAGTTAACAATCAGCCCCAGCATTTT | CASSFAVNNQPQHF
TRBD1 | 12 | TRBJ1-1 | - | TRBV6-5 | TGTGCCAGCACTGGGACAGTAAATGAAGCTTTCTTT | CASTGTVNEAFF
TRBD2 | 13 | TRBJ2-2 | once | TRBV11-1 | TGTGCCAGCCGGGGGGCGAACACCGGGGAGCTGTTTTTT | CASRGANTGELFF
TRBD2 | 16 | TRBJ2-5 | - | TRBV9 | TGTGCCAGCAGTACGGGACTAGCGGGGGAGGCGGAGACCCAGTACTTC | CASSTGLAGEAETQYF
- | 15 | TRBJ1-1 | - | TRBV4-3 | TGCGCCAGCAGCCAAGATAAACTTACGAACACTGAAGCTTTCTTT | CASSQDKLTNTEAFF
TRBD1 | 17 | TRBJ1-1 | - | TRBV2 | TGTGCCAGCAGGCTGAAGGTCACAGGGGCATTGAACACTGAAGCTTTCTTT | CASRLKVTGALNTEAFF
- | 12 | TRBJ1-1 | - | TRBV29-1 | TGCAGCGTACTGCGGGGGGTCTCTGAAGCTTTCTTT | CSVLRGVSEAFF
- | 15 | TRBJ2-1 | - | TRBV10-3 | TGTGCCATCAGTGACAGTAAACAGGGTGGCAATGAGCAGTTCTTC | CAISDSKQGGNEQFF
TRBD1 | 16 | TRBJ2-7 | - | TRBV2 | TGTGCCAGCAGTGAAGCTTCGGCAGGGGGCGCGTACGAGCAGTACTTC | CASSEASAGGAYEQYF
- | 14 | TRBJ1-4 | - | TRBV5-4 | TGTGCCAGCAGCTCGCAAACAGGGCAAGAAAAACTGTTTTTT | CASSSQTGQEKLFF
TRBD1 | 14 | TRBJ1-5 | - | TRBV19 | TGTGCCGTGGACAGGGGGTTCGGCAATCAGCCCCAGCATTTT | CAVDRGFGNQPQHF
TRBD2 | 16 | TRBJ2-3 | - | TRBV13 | TGTGCCAGCAGCGTCGGGACTAGCGGGGGCACAGATACGCAGTATTTT | CASSVGTSGGTDTQYF
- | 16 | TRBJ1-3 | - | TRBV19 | TGTGCCAGTAGTCTGAGGACTGCCGCCTCTGGAAACACCATATATTTT | CASSLRTAASGNTIYF
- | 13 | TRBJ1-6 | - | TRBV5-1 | TGCGCCAGCAGACAGGAGACGAATTCACCCCTCCACTTT | CASRQETNSPLHF
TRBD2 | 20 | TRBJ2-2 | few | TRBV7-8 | TGTGCCAGCAGCCCCCGAATTAAGACTAGCGGGGGTTCTAACACCGGGGAGCTGTTTTTT | CASSPRIKTSGGSNTGELFF
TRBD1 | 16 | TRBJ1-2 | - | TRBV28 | TGTGCCAGCAGGTTGCCCGCCGCAGGGGGGACGAATGGCTACACCTTC | CASRLPAAGGTNGYTF
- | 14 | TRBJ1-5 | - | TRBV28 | TGTGCCAGCAGTTCCGGGGGAACCAATCAGCCCCAGCATTTT | CASSSGGTNQPQHF
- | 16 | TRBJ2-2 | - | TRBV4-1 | TGCGCCAGCAGCCCGAGTTGGACTGACCCTTTCGGGGAGCTGTTTTTT | CASSPSWTDPFGELFF
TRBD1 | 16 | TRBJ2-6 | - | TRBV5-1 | TGCGCCAGCAGGCAGGGGGCGAGCTCTGGGGCCAACGTCCTGACTTTC | CASRQGASSGANVLTF
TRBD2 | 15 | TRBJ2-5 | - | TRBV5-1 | TGCGCCAGCAGCCCCGGACTAGCGGGGGTAGAGACCCAGTACTTC | CASSPGLAGVETQYF
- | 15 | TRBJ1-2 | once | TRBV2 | TGTGCCAGCAGTGGGGGGCCTTTGGGTAACTATGGCTACACCTTC | CASSGGPLGNYGYTF
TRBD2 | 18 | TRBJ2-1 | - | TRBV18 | TGTGCCAGCTCACCTCGCGGGACTAGCGGGGGGGCCAACAATGAGCAGTTCTTC | CASSPRGTSGGANNEQFF
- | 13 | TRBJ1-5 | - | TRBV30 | TGTGCCTGGAGTAGGGACAACGATCAGCCCCAGCATTTT | CAWSRDNDQPQHF
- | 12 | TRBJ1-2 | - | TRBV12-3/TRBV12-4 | TGTGCCAGCAGCCGGGTCGGGTCGGGCTACACCTTC | CASSRVGSGYTF
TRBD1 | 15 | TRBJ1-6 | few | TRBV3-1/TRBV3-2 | TGTGCCAGCAGCCTTAGACAGGGAAATAATTCACCCCTCCACTTT | CASSLRQGNNSPLHF
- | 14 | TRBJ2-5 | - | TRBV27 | TGTGCCAGCAGTCAAGTGCTAGCCCGAGAGACCCAGTACTTC | CASSQVLARETQYF
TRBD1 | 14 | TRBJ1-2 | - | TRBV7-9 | TGTGCCAGCAGCGCACCGGGACAGGACTATGGCTACACCTTC | CASSAPGQDYGYTF
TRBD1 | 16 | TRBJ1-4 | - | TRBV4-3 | TGCGCCAGCAGCCAAGAGGGGGGACAGAATAATGAAAAACTGTTTTTT | CASSQEGGQNNEKLFF
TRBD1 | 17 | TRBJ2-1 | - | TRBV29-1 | TGCAGCGTTGACCTTGCTTCCGGGACAGTCTCCTACAATGAGCAGTTCTTC | CSVDLASGTVSYNEQFF
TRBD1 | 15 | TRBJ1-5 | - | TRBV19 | TGTGCCAGTAGTACCGGACAGGGGGCGTTTCAGCCCCAGCATTTT | CASSTGQGAFQPQHF
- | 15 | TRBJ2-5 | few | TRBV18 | TGTGCCAGCTCACCTATGAGTGGCTTCGGGGAGACCCAGTACTTC | CASSPMSGFGETQYF
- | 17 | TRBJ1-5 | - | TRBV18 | TGTGCCAGCTCACTAAATTCGGCCTCAGGGGGCAATCAGCCCCAGCATTTT | CASSLNSASGGNQPQHF
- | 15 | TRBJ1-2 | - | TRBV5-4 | TGTGCCAGCAGCTTGGCCACGGGGGTAGGGTATGGCTACACCTTC | CASSLATGVGYGYTF
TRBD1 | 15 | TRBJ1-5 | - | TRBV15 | TGTGCCACCAGCCTTACAGGGGGCCATAATCAGCCCCAGCATTTT | CATSLTGGHNQPQHF
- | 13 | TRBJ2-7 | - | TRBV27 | TGTGCCAGCAGTTGGGGGGGGCCCTACGAGCAGTACTTC | CASSWGGPYEQYF
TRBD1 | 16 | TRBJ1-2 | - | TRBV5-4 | TGTGCCAGCAGCATTGGACAGGGGGCGCTTAACTATGGCTACACCTTC | CASSIGQGALNYGYTF
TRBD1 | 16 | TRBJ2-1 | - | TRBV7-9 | TGTGCCAGCAGCTTAGAGGACAGGTACTCCTACAATGAGCAGTTCTTC | CASSLEDRYSYNEQFF
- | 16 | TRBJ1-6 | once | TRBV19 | TGTGCCAGTAACGCCTCAGGGAAAGGGGGTAATTCACCCCTCCACTTT | CASNASGKGGNSPLHF
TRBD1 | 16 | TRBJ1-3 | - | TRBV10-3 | TGTGCCACCGTCGAAAGACAGGGGGTGACTGGAAACACCATATATTTT | CATVERQGVTGNTIYF